These 15 T cell receptor beta chains were all obtained from the same sample, sequenced in a study. MiXCR, run by TCRdb on the 5' RACE reads, gives a single entry per CDR3 protein. This repertoire shows around 29,000 distinct CDR3 sequences, 26% found once; its top ten account for 3.7%. The source material was naive CD4+ T cells sorted from a lymph node. The subset denotes: naive CD4+ T cells, CD4+CD45RA+CD25-. The origin of the receptors is a female donor with breast cancer.

A note on this clonotype: The junction departs from the called germline gene at one end, perhaps through a read error. V gene TRBV28 combines with J gene TRBJ1-2, with 7 bases aligning to TRBD1. Germline assignment: CDR1 MDHEN and CDR2 SYDVKM. The CDR3 runs to 16 residues. The CDR3 loop is CASGLPGTARPYGYTF. For the CDR3, the DNA is TGTGCCAGCGGTTTACCTGGGACAGCCCGTCCCTATGGCTACACCTTC.

A few counts support this clonotype. This sequence joins TRBV4-1 and TRBJ2-7; 12 bases agree with TRBD2. The CDR3 has 18 amino acids. The trim removed 2 bases at V and 7 bases at J, leaving 15 bases unmatched. CDR1 is MGHRA, CDR2 YSYEKL, per germline. The CDR3 is CASSQSVASGRGLWEQYF. CDR3 DNA: TGCGCCAGCAGCCAATCGGTGGCTAGCGGGAGGGGGCTTTGGGAGCAGTACTTC.

The CDR3 nucleotides are TGCGCCAGCAGCCAGACATCAGGGAGTGAGCAGTTCTTC. Protein product: CASSQTSGSEQFF. The rearrangement links TRBV4-1 to TRBJ2-1; possibly TRBD1 or TRBD2 for D (5 bases each). The CDR3 length is 13 residues. Deletions cut 3 bases from V and 9 bases from J, with 12 bases between. CDR1 and CDR2 (germline): MGHRA, YSYEKL.

This chain's CDR3 is CASRTGGTEAFF. The DNA of the CDR3 is TGTGCCAGCAGGACAGGGGGCACTGAAGCTTTCTTT. The gene calls are TRBV6-5 and TRBJ1-1, with 9 nucleotides matching TRBD1. This CDR3 region has 12 residues. CDR1 and CDR2 from the germline V gene are MNHEY and SVGAGI. Trimming took 6 bases from V and 4 from J; bases not matched to a gene: 0.

This clonotype was found many times. Here the CDR3 reads CASGKNNYGYTF. DNA of the CDR3: TGTGCCAGCGGAAAGAATAACTATGGCTACACCTTC. The rearrangement joins TRBV12-3 or TRBV12-4 to TRBJ1-2; D unclear. V lost 8 bases to trimming and J lost 1 base, with 8 bases between them. The CDR3 is 12 amino acids.

There are many counts of this clonotype. The chain carries TRBV12-3 or TRBV12-4 and TRBJ1-5; D remains unclear. V was shortened by 8 bases and J by 3 bases, with 17 bases between the two germline ends. This CDR3 contains 15 residues. The CDR3 loop reads CASRRTAGDNQPQHF. As DNA, the CDR3 is TGTGCCAGCCGAAGGACCGCCGGGGACAATCAGCCCCAGCATTTT.

Remarks on this clonotype: Being one base from a much bigger clone, this may be a read error. V usage is TRBV15 and J usage is TRBJ2-3; D possibly matches TRBD1 or TRBD2 (6 bases each). Trimming pared 3 bases from V and 5 bases from J, leaving 12 bases between. The germline V gene has CDR1 LNHNV and CDR2 YYDKDF (reference sequence). The CDR3 has 14 amino acids. CDR3 sequence (DNA): TGTGCCACCAGCAGCGGGGCGGGACAAGATACGCAGTATTTT. Translation: CATSSGAGQDTQYF.

This clonotype is classed as medium-sized. The J gene is TRBJ2-6, the V gene TRBV9; possibly TRBD1 or TRBD2 for D (5 bases each). CDR1 and CDR2 from the germline V gene are SGDLS and YYNGEE. This CDR3 region has 15 residues. V was clipped by 0 bases and J by 1 base, with 5 bases between them. CDR3 region: CASSVGGSGANVLTF. The CDR3 DNA reads as TGTGCCAGCAGCGTAGGGGGGTCTGGGGCCAACGTCCTGACTTTC.

The chain has TRBV12-3 or TRBV12-4 and TRBJ2-7, with D perhaps TRBD2 (5 bases). V shed 1 base and J shed 7 bases, with 11 bases lying between them. This CDR3 contains 13 residues. The CDR3 sequence is CASSLGETDEQYF. The CDR3, as DNA: TGTGCCAGCAGTTTAGGGGAGACGGATGAGCAGTACTTC.

CDR3 loop: CASSPRSSYEQYF. CDR3 DNA: TGTGCCAGCAGTCCACGGAGCTCCTACGAGCAGTACTTC. The V gene is TRBV6-5, the J gene TRBJ2-7; D unclear. Looked up from germline, CDR1 is MNHEY and CDR2 is SVGAGI. V was shortened by 5 bases and J by 0 bases, with 8 bases between the two germline ends. The CDR3 covers 13 residues.

CDR3 in amino acids: CASRGAAGNTIYF. The CDR3 DNA is TGTGCCAGCAGGGGGGCAGCCGGAAACACCATATATTTT. The rearrangement uses TRBV27 and TRBJ1-3; perhaps TRBD1 as D (6 bases). V was pared by 6 bases and J by 4 bases, with 10 bases between. This CDR3 comprises 13 residues. CDR1 MNHEY and CDR2 SMNVEV come from the germline V gene (reference sequence).

The genes are TRBV28 and TRBJ1-2; 7 bases line up with TRBD1. The CDR3 runs 15 residues. The junction had 11 bases not matched to a gene; V was cut back by 6 bases and J by 4 bases. CDR1 is MDHEN and CDR2 is SYDVKM in the germline V gene. Written as DNA, the CDR3 is TGTGCCAGCAGGCGGAGGACAGGCCCGCTCTATGGCTACACCTTC. Translation gives CASRRRTGPLYGYTF.

This clonotype was picked up a small number of times. V is TRBV4-1 and J is TRBJ1-1, with D uncertain. The CDR3 contains 15 residues. V lost 1 base to trimming and J lost 1 base, with 10 bases between them. CDR1 is MGHRA, CDR2 YSYEKL, per germline. The CDR3: CASSQAVGGNTEAFF. The CDR3, as DNA: TGCGCCAGCAGCCAAGCAGTGGGCGGGAACACTGAAGCTTTCTTT.

CDR3 bases: TGTGCCAGCAGTAGGACAGGGTCCCTCGAGCAGTACTTC. It yields the protein CASSRTGSLEQYF. The chain combines TRBV27 with TRBJ2-7, with TRBD1 matching 8 bases. The length of the CDR3 is 13 residues. The germline V gene encodes CDR1 MNHEY and CDR2 SMNVEV (reference sequence). The J segment lost 6 bases and the V segment lost 5 bases, leaving 6 bases of the junction unmatched.

The CDR3, as DNA: TGCAGTGCTAGAGATACGCGGGGGAGCACAGATACGCAGTATTTT. As protein: CSARDTRGSTDTQYF. The chain couples TRBV20-1 to TRBJ2-3, with 7 nucleotides matching TRBD2. Trimming took 0 bases from V and 0 from J; bases not matched to a gene: 3. CDR3 length equals 15 residues. CDR1 and CDR2 (germline): DFQATT, SNEGSKA (reference sequence).